The next 7 T cell receptor beta chains were all read from a single sample in a study of technical replicates of blood from four donors. Generated by immunoSEQ multiplex PCR, the TCRdb table keeps only in-frame clones and is missing some. The sample yields approximately 81,000 clones, approximately 96% seen once. Sequencing was done on a sample of T cells isolated from PBMCs. These receptors originate from a human donor in good health.

V and J are TRBV7-8 and TRBJ2-5; a possible D gene is TRBD2 (6 bases). The V end lost 2 bases, the J end lost 5 bases, and 15 bases lay between the germline ends. The CDR3 is made up of 15 amino acids. The germline V gene encodes CDR1 SGHVS and CDR2 FQNEAQ. This CDR3 is CASSLLAGREETQYF. CDR3 bases: TGTGCCAGCAGCTTATTGGCGGGAAGGGAGGAGACCCAGTACTTC. The full variable domain, in which reference TRBV7-8 and TRBJ2-5 provide the parts outside the CDR3, is GAGVSQSPRYKVAKRGQDVALRCDPISGHVSLFWYQQALGQGPEFLTYFQNEAQLDKSGLPSDRFFAERPEGSVSTLKIQRTQQEDSAVYLCASSLLAGREETQYFGPGTRLLVL.

V is TRBV7-9 and J is TRBJ2-7; TRBD1 is a possible D gene (5 bases). CDR3 length: 13 residues. V shed 5 bases and J shed 5 bases, with 13 bases lying between them. The V gene's germline CDR1 is SEHNR and CDR2 FQNEAQ (reference sequence). CDR3 loop: CASSTPGYDEQYF. The CDR3, as DNA: TGTGCCAGCAGCACCCCAGGGTATGACGAGCAGTACTTC.

V and J are TRBV5-1 and TRBJ2-7, with D possibly TRBD1 on 6 matching bases. CDR1 and CDR2 from the germline V gene are SGHRS and YFSETQ. The ends were cut back, 1 base at V and 5 bases at J, with 16 bases in the middle. This CDR3 comprises 15 residues. The CDR3 protein is CASSLLGHHPDEQYF. The CDR3 nucleotides read TGCGCCAGCAGCTTGCTGGGACACCACCCTGACGAGCAGTACTTC.

The V call is TRBV28, the J call TRBJ2-1; 7 nucleotides agree with TRBD1. V lost 2 bases, J lost 6 bases, and 1 base stayed unmatched. From germline, CDR1 is MDHEN and CDR2 SYDVKM. CDR3 length: 13 residues. The CDR3 coding sequence is TGTGCCAGCAGTTTAGCAGGGGGCAATGAGCAGTTCTTC. It encodes CASSLAGGNEQFF.

The V and J genes are TRBV11-3 and TRBJ2-1, with TRBD2 matching over 8 bases. The CDR3 totals 16 residues. Losses at the gene ends were 2 bases for V and 4 bases for J; bases not matched to a gene: 7. Germline V lookup: CDR1 SGHNT, CDR2 YENEEA. The CDR3 loop reads CASSLMRTSTYNEQFF. Written as DNA, the CDR3 is TGTGCCAGCAGCTTAATGAGGACTAGCACTTACAATGAGCAGTTCTTC.

This clone was picked up a small number of times. This rearrangement joins TRBV11-3 to TRBJ1-2; 7 bases map to TRBD1. Germline lookup yields CDR1 SGHNT and CDR2 YENEEA. There are 16 residues in the CDR3. The junction had 12 bases not matched to a gene; V was cut back by 5 bases and J by 3 bases. This CDR3 is CASSARYRGGDYGYTF. In DNA form, the CDR3 reads TGTGCCAGCAGCGCTAGGTACAGGGGAGGAGACTATGGCTACACCTTC. The full variable domain, in which reference TRBV11-3 and TRBJ1-2 provide the parts outside the CDR3, is EAGVVQSPRYKIIEKKQPVAFWCNPISGHNTLYWYLQNLGQGPELLIRYENEEAVDDSQLPKDRFSAERLKGVDSTLKIQPAELGDSAVYLCASSARYRGGDYGYTFGSGTRLTVV.

This chain links TRBV5-1 with TRBJ1-1; 9 bases fit TRBD1. Germline values: CDR1 SGHRS, CDR2 YFSETQ. The CDR3 extends over 15 amino acids. J gave up 8 bases and V 4 bases, and 12 bases lay outside the gene matches. The CDR3 here is CASSGRTGAAVEAFF. In DNA, the CDR3 is TGCGCCAGCAGCGGGAGGACAGGGGCTGCGGTAGAAGCTTTCTTT.